The 28 T cell receptor beta chains reported below all come from one sample, sequenced in a study of blood T cell repertoires in COVID-19. Assay used: immunoSEQ multiplex PCR; TCRdb lists only in-frame clones, some missing. The sample shows about 55,000 clones, about nine tenths of them seen only once. Specimen: peripheral blood. The source of these receptors is a human donor with active COVID-19. The donor label of this sample is uncertain.

As DNA, the CDR3 is TGTGCCAGCAGTGCCGGACTAGGGGTGAGGAATGAGCAGTTCTTC. Its protein product is CASSAGLGVRNEQFF. This sequence joins TRBV6-4 and TRBJ2-1; 7 nucleotides align to TRBD2. Germline V gene sequence: CDR1 MRHNA, CDR2 SNTAGT. The CDR3 spans 15 residues. The J segment lost 7 bases and the V segment lost 4 bases, leaving 10 bases of the junction unmatched.

The rearrangement uses TRBV7-6 and TRBJ2-3; 14 nucleotides agree with TRBD2. Germline-derived CDR1 and CDR2 are SGHVS and FNYEAQ. This CDR3 region has 20 residues. V lost 5 bases and J lost 3; bases outside the gene matches: 16. Written as DNA, the CDR3 is TGTGCCAGCAGCCCCCCTCGCGCCGGGACTAGCGGGAGTGAGACAGATACGCAGTATTTT. It codes for CASSPPRAGTSGSETDTQYF.

J is TRBJ2-7 and V is TRBV15; 15 bases are shared with TRBD2. V shed 3 bases and J 7 bases; nucleotides not matched to a gene: 10. Per the germline V gene, CDR1 is LNHNV and CDR2 is YYDKDF (reference sequence). The length of the CDR3 is 17 residues. This CDR3 is CATSRGLAGGAITEQYF. CDR3 coding DNA: TGTGCCACCAGCAGGGGACTAGCGGGAGGAGCGATTACGGAGCAGTACTTC.

This clone was recorded once. The CDR3 sequence: CASSLVGHPGRDSYEQYV. CDR3 sequence (DNA): TGTGCCAGCAGCCTAGTGGGACACCCAGGGAGAGACTCCTACGAGCAGTACGTC. The chain carries TRBV27 and TRBJ2-7; TRBD1 might be the D (6 bases). CDR3 length: 18 amino acids. The germline V gene has CDR1 MNHEY and CDR2 SMNVEV (reference sequence). V was cut by 6 bases and J by 0 bases, with 24 bases left in between.

V usage is TRBV6-2 or TRBV6-3 and J usage is TRBJ2-1; D is undetermined. V was shortened by 6 bases and J by 2 bases, with 8 bases between the two germline ends. CDR1 is MNHEY, CDR2 SVGEGT, per germline. The CDR3 is 13 amino acids. Here the CDR3 DNA reads TGTGCCAGCAGCCTCAGGACCTACAATGAGCAGTTCTTC. It yields the protein CASSLRTYNEQFF.

The CDR3 here is CASSEFRTGGSYEQYV. CDR3 in DNA: TGTGCCAGCAGTGAATTTAGGACAGGCGGCTCCTACGAGCAGTACGTC. The J gene is TRBJ2-7, the V gene TRBV6-1; 7 nucleotides align to TRBD1. This CDR3 has 16 amino acids. Germline V gives CDR1 MNHNS, CDR2 SASEGT. The ends lost 2 bases at V and 0 bases at J; junction bases unmatched: 7.

CDR3 bases: TGTGCCAGCAGGAACGGTGGACAGGGTGGCGACGAGCAGTACTTC. Translating gives CASRNGGQGGDEQYF. The rearrangement uses TRBV28 and TRBJ2-7; 8 bases agree with TRBD1. The V gene's germline CDR1 is MDHEN and CDR2 SYDVKM. The CDR3 has 15 amino acids. With 6 bases clipped from V and 5 bases from J, the junction kept 12 bases outside the gene matches.

CDR3 sequence: CASSLSFEQYF. The CDR3 region has the DNA TGTGCCAGCAGTTTATCATTCGAGCAGTACTTC. This chain joins TRBV28 and TRBJ2-7; D is ambiguous. The CDR3 is made up of 11 amino acids. V was cut by 1 base and J by 6 bases, with 4 bases left in between. Germline values: CDR1 MDHEN, CDR2 SYDVKM.

The chain has TRBV7-9 and TRBJ1-4; D perhaps matches TRBD1 (6 bases). The CDR3 covers 14 residues. Germline loops: CDR1 SEHNR, CDR2 FQNEAQ (reference sequence). The V end was cut by 5 bases, the J end by 5 bases, with 12 bases between. The chain's CDR3 is CASSVDSQNEKLFF. The DNA for the CDR3 is TGTGCCAGCAGCGTGGACAGCCAAAATGAAAAACTGTTTTTT.

This sequence joins TRBV6-5 and TRBJ1-3, with D maybe TRBD1 (5 bases). Germline assignment: CDR1 MNHEY and CDR2 SVGAGI. This CDR3 has 15 residues. V was cut by 10 bases and J by 0 bases, with 16 bases left in between. The CDR3 coding sequence is TGTGCCATCCACGAGCAGGGCCTCTCTGGAAACACCATATATTTT. Translating it yields CAIHEQGLSGNTIYF.

This clone was recorded once. The rearrangement uses TRBV5-5 and TRBJ1-5, with a possible D match to TRBD1 (6 bases). CDR1 and CDR2 (germline): SGHKS, YYEKEE (reference sequence). The CDR3 runs to 17 residues. Trimming pared 0 bases from V and 0 bases from J, leaving 13 bases between. The DNA of the CDR3 is TGTGCCAGCAGCTTGGGACAGGTCCTCGTTAGCAATCAGCCCCAGCATTTT. It is translated as CASSLGQVLVSNQPQHF.

The rearrangement links TRBV30 to TRBJ2-7; unclear D gene. This CDR3 is 13 amino acids long. In germline, CDR1 is GTSNPN, CDR2 SVGIG (reference sequence). V was pared by 3 bases and J by 5 bases, with 14 bases between. The CDR3 is CAWSVRRTNEQYF. The CDR3 nucleotides are TGTGCCTGGAGCGTCCGAAGAACTAACGAGCAGTACTTC.

The chain carries TRBV7-2 and TRBJ1-3; no definite D call. Germline V CDR1 and CDR2: SGHTA, FQGNSA. The CDR3 is 15 residues long. V was cut by 3 bases and J by 2 bases, with 11 bases left in between. The CDR3 spells CASSLSRDAGNTIYF. The CDR3 coding sequence is TGTGCCAGCAGCTTGTCCCGGGATGCTGGAAACACCATATATTTT. Drawing the rest from reference TRBV7-2 and TRBJ1-3, the complete variable domain is GAGVSQSPSNKVTEKGKDVELRCDPISGHTALYWYRQSLGQGLEFLIYFQGNSAPDKSGLPSDRFSAERTGGSVSTLTIQRTQQEDSAVYLCASSLSRDAGNTIYFGEGSWLTVV.

DNA of the CDR3: TGTGCCAGCAGTGACGGGACAACAAATGAGCAGTTCTTC. Its protein product is CASSDGTTNEQFF. The chain carries TRBV6-4 and TRBJ2-1; a weak D match, TRBD1 (6 bases). The CDR3 is 13 residues long. V shed 2 bases and J shed 7 bases, with 9 bases lying between them. Germline lookup yields CDR1 MRHNA and CDR2 SNTAGT.

This sequence joins TRBV30 and TRBJ1-1, with D unclear. CDR3 length: 11 amino acids. Germline CDR1 is GTSNPN and CDR2 is SVGIG (reference sequence). Deletions cut 3 bases from V and 6 bases from J, with 8 bases between. The CDR3 DNA reads as TGTGCCTGGAGAGACGGAGCTGAAGCTTTCTTT. Protein: CAWRDGAEAFF.

This rearrangement joins TRBV7-3 to TRBJ1-5; 7 bases fit TRBD1. V trimming: 4 bases; J trimming: 4 bases; junction bases outside the gene matches: 7. The germline V gene encodes CDR1 SGHTA and CDR2 FQGTGA. CDR3 length equals 15 residues. CDR3 DNA: TGTGCCAGCAGCTCTCAGGGGGGCCCGAATCAGCCCCAGCATTTT. Amino acids: CASSSQGGPNQPQHF.

This sequence joins TRBV28 and TRBJ1-1; possibly TRBD1 for D (5 bases). Trimming removed 10 bases from V and 1 base from J, with 16 bases in between. Germline assignment: CDR1 MDHEN and CDR2 SYDVKM. CDR3 length equals 14 residues. CDR3 sequence (DNA): TGTGCCACCCTAGGTTGGGGCCCGAACACTGAAGCTTTCTTT. It codes for CATLGWGPNTEAFF.

The J gene is TRBJ1-1, the V gene TRBV25-1; 9 bases line up with TRBD1. The V gene's germline CDR1 is MGHDK and CDR2 SYGVNS. This CDR3 contains 16 residues. Trimming removed 4 bases from V and 1 base from J; junction bases left unmatched: 7. Written as DNA, the CDR3 is TGTGCCAGCAGTGTCCATCCGGGACAGGGGAACACTGAAGCTTTCTTT. Protein product: CASSVHPGQGNTEAFF.

The CDR3 is CASSPERRYTEAFF. The CDR3 nucleotides are TGTGCCAGCAGTCCGGAGCGGAGGTACACTGAAGCTTTCTTT. The chain is built from TRBV27 and TRBJ1-1; D uncertain. There are 14 residues in the CDR3. From germline, CDR1 is MNHEY and CDR2 SMNVEV (reference sequence). V lost 5 bases and J 3 bases, leaving 13 bases between the germline ends.

The chain combines TRBV6-2 or TRBV6-3 with TRBJ1-1, with no clear D. There are 14 residues in the CDR3. CDR1 MNHEY and CDR2 SVGEGT come from the germline V gene. V gave up 2 bases and J gave up 3 bases, with 10 bases separating them. CDR3 DNA: TGTGCCAGCAGTTACGACGGAGCTGACACTGAAGCTTTCTTT. Translated, it gives CASSYDGADTEAFF.

This clone has more than one count but fewer than ten. The CDR3: CASSVGSSGATYEQYF. CDR3 sequence (DNA): TGTGCCAGCAGCGTAGGAAGTAGCGGGGCTACCTACGAGCAGTACTTC. This chain connects TRBV9 to TRBJ2-7; TRBD2 agrees at 8 bases. Trimming cost V 0 bases and J 2 bases; bases outside gene matches: 7. Germline lookup yields CDR1 SGDLS and CDR2 YYNGEE. CDR3 length equals 16 residues. Using reference TRBV9 and TRBJ2-7 for the parts outside the CDR3, the full variable domain is DSGVTQTPKHLITATGQRVTLRCSPRSGDLSVYWYQQSLDQGLQFLIQYYNGEERAKGNILERFSAQQFPDLHSELNLSSLELGDSALYFCASSVGSSGATYEQYFGPGTRLTVT.

This clone came up once. This chain uses TRBV6-2 or TRBV6-3 with TRBJ1-2; 8 bases map to TRBD1. J gave up 5 bases and V 5 bases, and 13 bases lay outside the gene matches. CDR1 is MNHEY, CDR2 SVGEGT, per germline. This CDR3 region has 16 residues. In DNA form, the CDR3 reads TGTGCCAGCAGTCCACCCGGGACAGGAGCGTCGTATGGCTACACCTTC. As protein: CASSPPGTGASYGYTF.

A word on this clone: The junction departs from the called germline gene at one end, perhaps through a read error. The V and J genes are TRBV7-7 and TRBJ2-3; possible D gene TRBD2, 7 bases. Germline CDR1 reads SSHAT; CDR2 reads FNYEAQ (reference sequence). The CDR3 spans 15 residues. The CDR3 DNA reads TGTGCTAGCAGCTTAGGGGGGGGAACCACAGATACGCAGTATTTT. Encoded protein: CASSLGGGTTDTQYF.

CDR3 protein: CASSQVLRWTGWNTEAFF. In DNA, the CDR3 is TGTGCCAGCAGCCAAGTCTTGAGATGGACAGGATGGAACACTGAAGCTTTCTTT. V is TRBV3-1 (or the pseudogene TRBV3-2) and J is TRBJ1-1, with TRBD1 matching over 7 bases. The germline V gene has CDR1 LGHDT and CDR2 YNNKEL (reference sequence). J lost 1 base, V lost 1 base, and 12 bases had no gene match. CDR3 length equals 18 residues.

V is TRBV28 and J is TRBJ2-7, with 10 bases that match TRBD1. Trimming removed 6 bases from V and 5 bases from J; junction bases left unmatched: 7. Germline V lookup: CDR1 MDHEN, CDR2 SYDVKM. The CDR3 contains 14 residues. The CDR3 DNA reads TGTGCCAGCAGGCCCCCGGGACAGGGGCACGAGCAGTACTTC. Its translation: CASRPPGQGHEQYF.

This clone has only one observation. The chain recombines TRBV25-1 with TRBJ1-2, with a weak D call TRBD1 (6 bases). V was pared by 5 bases and J by 1 base, with 11 bases between. This CDR3 has 14 residues. The V gene's germline CDR1 is MGHDK and CDR2 SYGVNS. The CDR3 region has the DNA TGTGCCAGCAGTACTACAGGGAATAACTATGGCTACACCTTC. Its protein is CASSTTGNNYGYTF.

This clone was found once. The CDR3, as DNA: TGCGCCAGCAGCTCCGGGGACAGTTATTCACCCCTCCACTTT. It translates to CASSSGDSYSPLHF. The V call is TRBV5-1, the J call TRBJ1-6, with 7 bases matching TRBD1. The trim removed 3 bases at V and 8 bases at J, leaving 5 bases unmatched. CDR1 and CDR2 from the germline V gene are SGHRS and YFSETQ. The CDR3 contains 14 residues.

This clone appeared once. This rearrangement joins TRBV7-8 to TRBJ2-5, with D maybe TRBD1 (6 bases). Germline CDR1 and CDR2: SGHVS and FQNEAQ. V lost 5 bases, J lost 2 bases, and 18 bases lay in between. The CDR3 is 16 amino acids. CDR3 sequence reads: CASSPRVRGLQETQYF. CDR3 nucleotides: TGTGCCAGCAGCCCGCGGGTCAGGGGATTACAAGAGACCCAGTACTTC.